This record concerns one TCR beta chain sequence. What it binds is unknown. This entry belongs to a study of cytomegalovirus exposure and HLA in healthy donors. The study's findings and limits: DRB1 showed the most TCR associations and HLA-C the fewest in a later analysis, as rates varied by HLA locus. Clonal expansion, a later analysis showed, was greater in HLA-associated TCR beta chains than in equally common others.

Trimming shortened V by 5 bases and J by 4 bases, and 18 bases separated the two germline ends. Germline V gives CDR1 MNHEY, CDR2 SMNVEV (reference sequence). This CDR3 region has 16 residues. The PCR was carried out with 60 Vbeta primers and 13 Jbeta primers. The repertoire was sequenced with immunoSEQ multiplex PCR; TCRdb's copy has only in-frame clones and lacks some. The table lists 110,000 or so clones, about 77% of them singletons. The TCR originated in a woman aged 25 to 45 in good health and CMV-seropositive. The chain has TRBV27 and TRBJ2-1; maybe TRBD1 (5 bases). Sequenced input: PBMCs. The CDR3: CASSPRVGRSYNEQFF. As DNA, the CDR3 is TGTGCCAGCAGTCCCCGGGTGGGGCGCTCGTACAATGAGCAGTTCTTC.